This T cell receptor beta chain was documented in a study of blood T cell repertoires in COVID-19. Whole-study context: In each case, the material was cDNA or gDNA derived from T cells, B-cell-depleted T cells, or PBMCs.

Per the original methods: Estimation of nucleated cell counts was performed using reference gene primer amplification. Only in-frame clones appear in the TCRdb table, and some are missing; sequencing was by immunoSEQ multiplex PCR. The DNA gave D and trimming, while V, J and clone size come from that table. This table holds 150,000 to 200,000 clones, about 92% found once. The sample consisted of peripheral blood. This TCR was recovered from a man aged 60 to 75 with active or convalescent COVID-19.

DNA of the CDR3: TGTGCCAGCAGCCATGGACCGGACAATCTCTATGGCTACACCTTC. This encodes CASSHGPDNLYGYTF. This chain links TRBV9 with TRBJ1-2; a possible D gene is TRBD1 (5 bases). CDR1 is SGDLS, CDR2 YYNGEE, per germline. The CDR3 runs to 15 residues. Trimming shortened V by 4 bases and J by 4 bases, and 17 bases separated the two germline ends.